These T cell receptor beta chains were read from a single sample in a study of identical twins. TCRdb reanalysed the 5' RACE reads using MiXCR and keeps one entry per CDR3 protein. Of some 590,000 distinct CDR3 sequences in the sample, nearly 10% were seen once. In addition, the sample was reused for a study of yellow fever vaccine responses in identical twins.

Source material: PBMCs. These receptors came from a woman aged 18-30 years in good health. The CDR3 runs from the conserved cysteine through the conserved F or W. D genes are given only for firm matches. Not all rows give a size; the values are once, few, many and, for expanded clones, a class.

>TRBD1|many|TRBJ2-7|TRBV7-6
TGTGCCAGCAGCGAGGGACAGGGCTCCTACGAGCAGTACTTC
CASSEGQGSYEQYF
>.|many|TRBJ2-3|TRBV6-6
TGTGCCAGCAGGACTAGCACAGATACGCAGTATTTT
CASRTSTDTQYF
>.|many|TRBJ2-2|TRBV3-1
TGTGCCAGCAGCTCGAGGATCTCTAAGGGCGGGGAGCTGTTTTTT
CASSSRISKGGELFF
>.|once|TRBJ2-3|TRBV7-2
TGTGCCAGCAGCCAAGCTTTTGTAGATACGCAGTATTTT
CASSQAFVDTQYF
>.|.|TRBJ1-2|TRBV2
TGTGCCAGCAGTTCGACAGTTAAATATGGCTACACCTTC
CASSSTVKYGYTF
>.|few|TRBJ2-3|TRBV29-1
TGCAGCTCCAAAGGTGGCAGGGGAGTAACAGATACGCAGTATTTT
CSSKGGRGVTDTQYF
>.|few|TRBJ2-3|TRBV6-4
TGTGCCAGCAGTGTGGCACTAGAAGCAGATACGCAGTATTTT
CASSVALEADTQYF
>.|many|TRBJ2-7|TRBV6-1
TGTGCCAGCCGAGGTAGCGGTCAACCTCTGAGCTCCTACGAGCAGTACTTC
CASRGSGQPLSSYEQYF
>TRBD1|.|TRBJ2-7|TRBV5-1
TGCGCCAGCAGCTCTTGGGACAGGAGTGGAGAGCAGTACTTC
CASSSWDRSGEQYF
>.|.|TRBJ2-4|TRBV7-9
TGTGCCAGCAGCGTAAGCTTAGAGAGCATTCAGTACTTC
CASSVSLESIQYF
>TRBD2|.|TRBJ2-2|TRBV12-3/TRBV12-4
TGTGCCAGCAGTCCGGGGGGACTAGCGGGGGAGCTGTTTTTT
CASSPGGLAGELFF
>TRBD1|.|TRBJ2-7|TRBV7-9
TGTGCCAGCAGCCTACAGGGGGTCTCGGGCGAGCAGTACTTC
CASSLQGVSGEQYF
>.|few|TRBJ1-6|TRBV7-9
TGTGCCAGCAGCTCCGGGACACCTAATTCACCCCTCCACTTT
CASSSGTPNSPLHF
>TRBD2|few|TRBJ2-7|TRBV20-1
TGCAGTGCTAGTAGGTCTAGCGGGAGCCAGTACTTC
CSASRSSGSQYF
>.|many|TRBJ1-6|TRBV7-2
TGTGCCAGCAGCAACGCGGAGGGGAGGAATTCACCCCTCCACTTT
CASSNAEGRNSPLHF
>.|.|TRBJ2-1|TRBV20-1
TGCAGTGCAGCAGGGGCTAGCGGCAGGGGGCATGAGCAGTTCTTC
CSAAGASGRGHEQFF
>TRBD2|few|TRBJ2-7|TRBV7-2
TGTGCCAGCAGCCAACTAGCGGGGGACTACGAGCAGTACTTC
CASSQLAGDYEQYF
>.|many|TRBJ2-5|TRBV20-1
TGCAGTGCTCTTGAGGGAAGAGAGACCCAGTACTTC
CSALEGRETQYF
>TRBD1|many|TRBJ2-5|TRBV12-3/TRBV12-4
TGTGCCACTGCCGCCCTTTCAAAAGACAGGGGCGGAGAGACCCAGTACTTC
CATAALSKDRGGETQYF
>.|.|TRBJ2-7|TRBV6-2/TRBV6-3
TGTGCCAGCACCAGACCAGGGATCTACGAGCAGTACTTC
CASTRPGIYEQYF
>.|.|TRBJ1-5|TRBV15
TGTGCCACCAGCCGACCCCCGGGGAATCAGCCCCAGCATTTT
CATSRPPGNQPQHF
>.|few|TRBJ2-5|TRBV6-1
TGTGCCAGCAGCCCCGAGACGGCCAGGGAGACCCAGTACTTC
CASSPETARETQYF
>.|many|TRBJ2-3|TRBV20-1
TGCAGTGCTAGCCCTGCTTTTCCTGAGGGAGATACGCAGTATTTT
CSASPAFPEGDTQYF
>TRBD1|many|TRBJ2-3|TRBV7-9
TGTGCCAGCAGCTTAGCGACAGGGTGGAATCTTGTGGATACGCAGTATTTT
CASSLATGWNLVDTQYF
>TRBD2|many|TRBJ2-1|TRBV25-1
TGTGCCAGCAGTGAATCCGGGCCAGCGGGAGTACGCAATGAGCAGTTCTTC
CASSESGPAGVRNEQFF